This record covers a single T cell receptor (beta chain). The V end was cut by 4 bases, the J end by 4 bases, with 19 bases between. This CDR3 is built from 16 residues. Germline-derived CDR1 and CDR2 are MNHNY and SVGAGI (reference sequence). The data originate from a study of control samples from healthy donors and cancer patients. Here immunoSEQ multiplex PCR was the method, and the copy in TCRdb shows in-frame clones only, minus some. In the table there are 150,000 to 200,000 clones, 91% of which are singletons. Material for sequencing was blood. The chain recombines TRBV6-6 with TRBJ1-1; maybe TRBD1 (5 bases). This clonotype originated in a woman between 40 and 50 years old in good health. The CDR3 DNA sequence: TGTGCCAGCAGTTGGGGGTCGAGGGACGGAGGCACTGAAGCTTTCTTT. Amino acids: CASSWGSRDGGTEAFF.